What follows describes a single T cell receptor (beta chain). It lacks a known antigen. One base away there is no much larger clone; base qualities are not given. The immunoSEQ Assay, a bias-controlled multiplex PCR, was used to amplify TCRbeta CDR3 regions from genomic DNA. As for the original processing: Nucleated cell counts per sample were estimated from amplification of reference gene primers within the assay. To quantify the absolute abundance of each unique TCRbeta CDR3 rearrangement, sequence reads were collapsed and filtered. For each sample, productive Simpson clonality was calculated as the square root of Simpson's diversity index over productive rearrangements. TCRdb took this table from immuneACCESS and kept in-frame rearrangements with V and J called. Such tables lack part of the clones; where checked against another copy, unresolved V genes explain under half of the gap, and the rest is unexplained. The D gene and trimming were derived from the DNA, and the V and J assignments and clone size from that table. The table for this sample lists some 270,000 clones; less than 90% of them were counted only once. Of the sample, over 1.5% falls within the top ten clones.

This entry is derived from a study of blood T cell repertoires in COVID-19 (dated by TCRdb to 2018 to 2021). For the study in its entirety: Samples covering the acute and convalescent phases of COVID-19 were provided by collaborators in the United States, Italy and Spain. The material from the prospective study consisted of cDNA or gDNA derived from T cells, B-cell-depleted T cells, or PBMCs. Deeply sampled blood TCRbeta repertoires from subjects exposed to, actively infected with, or recovered from COVID-19 were included in the dataset. A freely available public database, intended as a resource for researchers studying the immune response to SARS-CoV-2, is where the repertoires were released. The samples were drawn from the first 160 participants of the ongoing ImmuneRACE study and from roughly 1,300 subjects provided by 6 global collaborators. The sample metadata nearly always contained a de-identified subject ID, COVID-19 status, age in years and sex. Where available, HLA class I and class II types were obtained from metadata supplied by the sample provider rather than from assay-based typing.

Samples from volunteer blood donors who had recovered from COVID-19 were contributed by a second Seattle source. Collaborating institutions collected whole blood in K2EDTA tubes following their own protocols. For TCRbeta analysis, collaborator samples were shipped as frozen whole blood, as isolated PBMCs, or as DNA extracted from either sample type. From a lookup of the germline V gene, CDR1 and CDR2 are SGHTA and FQGNSA. The V end gives up 5 bases and the J end 7 bases, leaving 14 bases in the junction not matched to a gene. Its CDR3 holds 16 amino acids, cysteine through phenylalanine. Only the CDR3 DNA stays, 48 bases, in frame from base 1. Study-level results and caveats: The quantity of clinical and demographic metadata differed by source and by participant and was supplied without curation.

Rearrangement joined TRBV7-2 to TRBJ1-5; 7 central nucleotides agree with TRBD1. The sample was peripheral blood. This receptor was obtained from a woman aged 35 to 49 who had recovered from COVID-19. The CDR3 in this case is CASSPNDRQGIQPQHF. The sequence in DNA is TGTGCCAGCAGCCCAAACGACCGACAGGGTATCCAGCCCCAGCATTTT.